The 24 T cell receptor beta chains given below trace back to one sample, sequenced in a study of T cell responses to AZD1222 COVID-19 vaccine. TCRdb's table, derived via immunoSEQ multiplex PCR, lists solely in-frame clones and lacks some. Among some 99,000 clones listed, approximately 91% were seen once. Source: peripheral blood, taken on day 0 of AZD1222 vaccination. Receptor source: an adult in good health.

The chain couples TRBV10-1 to TRBJ2-7; no clear D gene. This CDR3 has 17 amino acids. The germline gives CDR1 WNHNN, CDR2 SYGVQD (reference sequence). Trimming pared 0 bases from V and 0 bases from J, leaving 15 bases between. This chain's CDR3 is CASSESAPTTFSYEQYF. DNA of the CDR3: TGCGCCAGCAGTGAGTCGGCACCCACCACCTTCTCCTACGAGCAGTACTTC.

This chain connects TRBV10-1 to TRBJ2-1; 11 bases align to TRBD2. The CDR3 contains 18 residues. V lost 2 bases and J lost 3; bases outside the gene matches: 9. Germline assignment: CDR1 WNHNN and CDR2 SYGVQD (reference sequence). The CDR3 protein is CASSEEASSGRNYNEQFF. The CDR3 coding sequence is TGCGCCAGCAGTGAGGAGGCGTCTAGCGGGAGGAACTACAATGAGCAGTTCTTC.

This rearrangement joins TRBV3-1 (or the pseudogene TRBV3-2) to TRBJ2-2; unclear D gene. The CDR3 totals 14 residues. Germline V gene data show CDR1 as LGHDT and CDR2 as YNNKEL (reference sequence). V dropped 1 base and J dropped 7 bases, with 10 bases sitting between them. The CDR3 DNA follows: TGTGCCAGCAGCCAAGCCTTAGAGAACGGGGAGCTGTTTTTT. Its translation is CASSQALENGELFF.

The chain recombines TRBV5-1 with TRBJ2-3; a possible D gene is TRBD1 (6 bases). The germline V and J ends were trimmed by 2 bases and 4 bases, with 8 bases remaining between them. The CDR3 loop spans 13 amino acids. CDR1 and CDR2 (germline): SGHRS, YFSETQ. This chain's CDR3 is CASSFTGSDTQYF. In DNA, the CDR3 is TGCGCCAGCAGCTTCACAGGGTCAGATACGCAGTATTTT.

This clone was recorded only once. This chain links TRBV30 with TRBJ1-2; unclear D gene. The germline V and J ends were trimmed by 4 bases and 2 bases, with 11 bases remaining between them. Germline V lookup: CDR1 GTSNPN, CDR2 SVGIG (reference sequence). The CDR3 loop spans 13 amino acids. The CDR3 is CAWTRLMNYGYTF. The CDR3 coding sequence is TGTGCCTGGACTAGACTGATGAACTATGGCTACACCTTC.

CDR3 bases: TGCGCCAGCAGCCACGGGGGAGCTAACTATGGCTACACCTTC. It yields the protein CASSHGGANYGYTF. The gene calls are TRBV4-1 and TRBJ1-2, with D possibly TRBD1 on 5 matching bases. Germline CDR1 is MGHRA and CDR2 is YSYEKL. Trimming took 3 bases from V and 0 from J, leaving 8 bases between them. The CDR3 has 14 amino acids.

The rearrangement uses TRBV4-3 and TRBJ1-2; D unresolved. The CDR3 is made up of 14 amino acids. V dropped 0 bases and J dropped 4 bases, with 9 bases sitting between them. Per the germline V gene, CDR1 is LGHNA and CDR2 is YSLEER. The CDR3 DNA follows: TGCGCCAGCAGCCAAGACGGGGTATTCTATGGCTACACCTTC. It codes for CASSQDGVFYGYTF.

The chain joins TRBV5-1 to TRBJ2-5, with D possibly being TRBD1 (6 bases). CDR3 length: 14 amino acids. V lost 1 base and J lost 3, with 10 bases in between. CDR1 and CDR2 from the germline V gene are SGHRS and YFSETQ. This CDR3 is CASSLQGIEETQYF. The CDR3 nucleotides read TGCGCCAGCAGCTTGCAGGGGATAGAAGAGACCCAGTACTTC.

The chain carries TRBV5-6 and TRBJ1-1; unclear D gene. CDR3 size: 14 residues. Germline assignment: CDR1 SGHDT and CDR2 YYEEEE. V was shortened by 1 base and J by 3 bases, with 10 bases between the two germline ends. The CDR3 region has the DNA TGTGCCAGCAGCTTGAGAGGGTTATACACTGAAGCTTTCTTT. The encoded protein is CASSLRGLYTEAFF.

The chain has TRBV30 and TRBJ2-7, with 7 bases fitting TRBD2. V lost 0 bases to trimming and J lost 2 bases; unmatched junction nucleotides: 4. Per the germline V gene, CDR1 is GTSNPN and CDR2 is SVGIG (reference sequence). The CDR3 spans 14 residues. CDR3 coding DNA: TGTGCCTGGAGTGTGGGGGGGATCACCTACGAGCAGTACTTC. Its protein product is CAWSVGGITYEQYF.

The chain links TRBV3-1 (or the pseudogene TRBV3-2) to TRBJ2-7; 7 bases match TRBD2. The CDR3 runs to 15 residues. V lost 1 base and J lost 2; bases outside the gene matches: 5. The germline gives CDR1 LGHDT, CDR2 YNNKEL (reference sequence). CDR3 loop: CASSQGPGRAYEQYF. Here the CDR3 DNA reads TGTGCCAGCAGCCAAGGTCCAGGGAGGGCCTACGAGCAGTACTTC.

This rearrangement joins TRBV7-8 to TRBJ1-5; D perhaps matches TRBD1 (5 bases). The ends were cut back, 5 bases at V and 1 base at J, with 12 bases in the middle. CDR3 length equals 15 residues. Germline V CDR1 and CDR2: SGHVS, FQNEAQ. CDR3 nucleotide sequence: TGTGCCAGCAGCCCCGGCAGGGTGAGCAATCAGCCCCAGCATTTT. Protein: CASSPGRVSNQPQHF.

The chain couples TRBV4-2 to TRBJ1-1; D ambiguous. This CDR3 spans 13 amino acids. V was pared by 1 base and J by 5 bases, with 8 bases between. Germline V gene lookup returns CDR1 LGHNA and CDR2 YNFKEQ. DNA of the CDR3: TGTGCCAGCAGCCAAGTGGGTGATACTGAAGCTTTCTTT. Translated: CASSQVGDTEAFF.

The genes are TRBV3-1 (or the pseudogene TRBV3-2) and TRBJ2-3, with TRBD2 matching over 8 bases. The junction had 5 bases not matched to a gene; V was cut back by 5 bases and J by 4 bases. This CDR3 comprises 14 residues. CDR1 and CDR2 (germline): LGHDT, YNNKEL (reference sequence). The CDR3 coding sequence is TGTGCCAGCAGCTCCGGGAGGGGCGCAGATACGCAGTATTTT. Encoded protein: CASSSGRGADTQYF.

The genes are TRBV24-1 and TRBJ2-3; D may be TRBD1 or TRBD2 (5 bases each). The V and J ends lost 4 bases and 4 bases respectively, with 14 bases between them. The CDR3 sequence is 15 residues long. CDR1 is KGHDR, CDR2 SFDVKD, per germline. CDR3 sequence (DNA): TGTGCCACCAGTGACCCAGGTAGAGGGGCAGATACGCAGTATTTT. Protein: CATSDPGRGADTQYF.

This rearrangement joins TRBV6-5 to TRBJ2-7, with TRBD2 identical over 8 bases. The length of the CDR3 is 14 residues. Germline assignment: CDR1 MNHEY and CDR2 SVGAGI. Trimming at V came to 10 bases and at J to 5 bases, leaving 13 bases not matched to a gene. CDR3 nucleotides: TGTGCCACCGTTCGTCTTAGCGGGAACCACGAGCAGTACTTC. Translated, it gives CATVRLSGNHEQYF.

The rearrangement links TRBV27 to TRBJ2-6, with 11 bases identical to TRBD1. J gave up 0 bases and V 6 bases, and 7 bases lay outside the gene matches. The CDR3 has 18 amino acids. Germline V gene data show CDR1 as MNHEY and CDR2 as SMNVEV (reference sequence). This CDR3 reads CASRWVGQGVSGANVLTF. CDR3 nucleotides: TGTGCCAGCAGATGGGTGGGACAGGGGGTCTCTGGGGCCAACGTCCTGACTTTC.

The gene calls are TRBV30 and TRBJ1-2; no reliable D call. Germline V lookup: CDR1 GTSNPN, CDR2 SVGIG (reference sequence). The CDR3 runs 12 residues. V was clipped by 2 bases and J by 7 bases, with 11 bases between them. CDR3: CAWSTDRGGYTF. The DNA for the CDR3 is TGTGCCTGGAGTACCGATCGGGGTGGCTACACCTTC.

The chain joins TRBV11-2 to TRBJ1-2; a weak D match, TRBD1 (5 bases). The germline CDR1 and CDR2 sequences are SGHAT and FQNNGV. CDR3 length: 14 amino acids. V was cut by 1 base and J by 7 bases, with 13 bases left in between. The CDR3 sequence is CASSLGPGRPGYTF. The CDR3 bases are TGTGCCAGCAGCTTAGGACCGGGACGTCCTGGCTACACCTTC. Full variable domain (remainder filled in from reference TRBV11-2 and TRBJ1-2): EAGVAQSPRYKIIEKRQSVAFWCNPISGHATLYWYQQILGQGPKLLIQFQNNGVVDDSQLPKDRFSAERLKGVDSTLKIQPAKLEDSAVYLCASSLGPGRPGYTFGSGTRLTVV.

This chain uses TRBV28 with TRBJ1-5; D not resolved. Germline V gene data show CDR1 as MDHEN and CDR2 as SYDVKM. Trimming took off 1 base at V and 9 bases at J, with 19 bases between the two ends. This CDR3 is 16 amino acids long. The chain's CDR3 is CASSLYRQTTPGPQHF. The CDR3 DNA reads TGTGCCAGCAGTTTATACCGGCAAACTACTCCAGGGCCCCAGCATTTT.

This clone was observed once. This chain connects TRBV4-2 to TRBJ1-1; no clear D gene. The CDR3 is made up of 15 amino acids. V lost 1 base and J lost 1, with 10 bases in between. CDR1 and CDR2 from the germline V gene are LGHNA and YNFKEQ. This CDR3 reads CASSQAGSGNTEAFF. DNA of the CDR3: TGTGCCAGCAGCCAAGCGGGGAGTGGGAACACTGAAGCTTTCTTT.

This clone was counted once. The gene calls are TRBV19 and TRBJ2-5; 8 bases map to TRBD2. V gave up 5 bases and J gave up 5 bases; unmatched junction bases: 10. Germline V gene sequence: CDR1 LNHDA, CDR2 SQIVND (reference sequence). The CDR3 sequence is 15 residues long. CDR3 amino acids: CASSSLAGGGETQYF. The CDR3 DNA follows: TGTGCCAGTAGTTCCCTCGCGGGAGGAGGCGAGACCCAGTACTTC. The variable domain in full, completed from reference TRBV19 and TRBJ2-5, reads DGGITQSPKYLFRKEGQNVTLSCEQNLNHDAMYWYRQDPGQGLRLIYYSQIVNDFQKGDIAEGYSVSREKKESFPLTVTSAQKNPTAFYLCASSSLAGGGETQYFGPGTRLLVL.

The J gene is TRBJ1-4, the V gene TRBV7-8; possible D gene TRBD1, 5 bases. Germline V gene lookup returns CDR1 SGHVS and CDR2 FQNEAQ. Trimming left V 4 bases short and J 8 bases short, with 17 bases between. CDR3 length equals 15 residues. The CDR3 reads CASSYGRRGSEKLFF. CDR3 bases: TGTGCCAGCAGCTACGGACGGCGGGGGAGCGAAAAACTGTTTTTT.

CDR3 DNA: TGCAGCGTTGCGGGGGGGCCCTACGAGCAGTACTTC. As protein: CSVAGGPYEQYF. V usage is TRBV29-1 and J usage is TRBJ2-7; TRBD2 matches 8 bases. The CDR3 covers 12 residues. V lost 4 bases and J lost 2; bases outside the gene matches: 1. Germline CDR1 is SQVTM and CDR2 is ANQGSEA.